This T cell receptor beta chain was identified in a study of T cells in Graves' hyperthyroidism and ophthalmopathy. With a duration under 2 months, the hyperthyroidism was newly diagnosed in patients aged 18 to 65. Reasons for excluding patients were uncontrolled infection, other autoimmune disease, pregnancy or lactation. The PBMCs were taken from around 9 ml of fresh peripheral blood. J lost 3 bases, V lost 8 bases, and 4 bases had no gene match. CDR3 length: 14 residues. This clonotype was seen many times. Its specificity is unknown. Study results and limitations: Ophthalmopathy was identified by the model a median around 5.9 months ahead of onset.

Amplification targeted TCR beta CDR3 regions from RNA transcripts. First-round RT-PCR with HTBI primers amplified the TCR CDR3 region. TCRdb re-called the multiplex PCR reads with MiXCR, one entry per CDR3 protein. The table has fewer than 300,000 distinct CDR3 sequences, 20% to 30% seen once. The chain recombines TRBV12-3 or TRBV12-4 with TRBJ2-2; 9 nucleotides match TRBD2. The sequenced sample was blood. This TCR came from a man aged 40-49 years with Graves' hyperthyroidism that later progressed to Graves' ophthalmopathy. The CDR3 protein is CASHRLADTGELFF. The CDR3 DNA reads as TGTGCCAGCCACCGACTAGCGGACACCGGGGAGCTGTTTTTT.